This is a list of T cell receptor beta chains from one sample in a study of blood T cell repertoires in COVID-19. The assay was immunoSEQ multiplex PCR, and TCRdb's table has in-frame clones only and misses some. Among about 100,000 clones listed, 85% were seen once. The sample was peripheral blood. The origin of the receptors is a man aged 45-60 years with active or convalescent COVID-19. Both conserved end residues are trimmed from each CDR3.

V gene	CDR3 protein
TRBV19	ASSNPPGSTNEKLF
TRBV24-1	ATSDLGQNYGYT
TRBV20-1	SASILPNQPQH
TRBV6-5	ASSPTSGINEQF
TRBV2	ASSPGVAAVNTGELF
TRBV19	ASSPRPGTSHTEAF
TRBV11-2	ASSLGRLANLYNEQF
TRBV5-4	ASSQKGRMGKY
TRBV29-1	SVMTGSHEQY
TRBV10-3	AIRGLDTQY
TRBV5-4	ASSPGQNGEQY
TRBV5-4	ASSPGTGTPYEQY
TRBV5-4	ASSLGWGLGNEQF
TRBV18	ASSPPSGQETQY
TRBV6-2/TRBV6-3	ASSPGGSTDTQY